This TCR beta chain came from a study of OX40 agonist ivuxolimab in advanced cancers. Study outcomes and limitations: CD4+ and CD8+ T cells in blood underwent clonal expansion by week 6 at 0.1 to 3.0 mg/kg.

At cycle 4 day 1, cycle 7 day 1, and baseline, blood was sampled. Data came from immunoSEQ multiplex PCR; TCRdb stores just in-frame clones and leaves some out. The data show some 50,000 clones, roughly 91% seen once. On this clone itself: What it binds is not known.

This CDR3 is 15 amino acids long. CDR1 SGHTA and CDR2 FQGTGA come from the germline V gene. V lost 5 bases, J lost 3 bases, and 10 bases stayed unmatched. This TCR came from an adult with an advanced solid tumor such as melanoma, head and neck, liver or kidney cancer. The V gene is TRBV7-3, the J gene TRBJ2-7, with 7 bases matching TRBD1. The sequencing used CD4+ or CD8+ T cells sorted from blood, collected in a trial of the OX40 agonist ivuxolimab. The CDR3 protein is CASSQTGVSNYEQYF. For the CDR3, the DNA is TGTGCCAGCAGCCAAACAGGGGTTTCAAACTACGAGCAGTACTTC.